These 11 T cell receptor beta chains were sequenced from one sample in a study of tumor-infiltrating lymphocytes in primary liver carcinoma. The investigators made TCR beta cDNA from 400 to 500 ng total RNA, using a constant-region primer. Libraries covering TCR beta were generated through three nested multiplex PCR rounds (using a slightly modified ARM-PCR). Each of the first two PCR rounds ran approximately 11 cycles with TRBV1-TRBV30 forward and C-beta reverse primers. TCRdb re-analysed the multiplex PCR reads in MiXCR, keeping a single row per CDR3 protein. The sample has around 190,000 distinct CDR3 sequences; around four fifths are singletons. It was from roughly 20-30 mg of unsorted bulk tissue that RNA and DNA were co-extracted. Sample: tumor tissue from primary liver carcinoma. All receptors derive from a man aged 40-50 years with primary liver carcinoma and hepatitis B virus infection.

The rearrangement uses TRBV5-6 and TRBJ1-1, with D hard to call. Germline values: CDR1 SGHDT, CDR2 YYEEEE. The CDR3 has 14 residues. The ends were cut back, 4 bases at V and 5 bases at J, with 15 bases in the middle. The CDR3 nucleotides are TGTGCCAGCAGCCGGTGGAGGGATTTGACTGAAGCTTTCTTT. It translates to CASSRWRDLTEAFF.

This chain's CDR3 is CASSFLVGGPVSNEQFF. The CDR3 DNA is TGTGCCAGCAGCTTCTTAGTGGGAGGGCCAGTTTCCAATGAGCAGTTCTTC. J is TRBJ2-1 and V is TRBV7-8, with TRBD2 matching over 7 bases. J was trimmed by 6 bases and V by 3 bases; bases with no gene match: 14. This CDR3 is built from 17 residues. Germline lookup yields CDR1 SGHVS and CDR2 FQNEAQ.

Comments on this clonotype: The germline gene is not matched at one end of the junction; a read error may be the cause. The CDR3 is CASSQVSTPNLYGYTF. The CDR3 DNA is TGCGCCAGCAGTCAAGTCTCGACGCCGAACCTCTATGGCTACACCTTC. This chain connects TRBV4-1 to TRBJ1-2; D not resolved. The CDR3 totals 16 residues. Germline V gene sequence: CDR1 MGHRA, CDR2 YSYEKL.

About this clonotype itself: The junction and the germline gene differ at one end; a read error may be behind it. J is TRBJ2-1 and V is TRBV5-5; D perhaps matches TRBD2 (6 bases). The germline CDR1 and CDR2 sequences are SGHKS and YYEKEE (reference sequence). CDR3 length: 14 residues. In DNA form, the CDR3 reads TGTGCCAGCAGCTTAAGCGGGTCTTACAACGAGGAGCTCTTC. Translation gives CASSLSGSYNEELF.

As to this clonotype: One end of the junction is discordant with germline, which a read error may explain. The CDR3 here is CASSLDPRETSTDTQFF. CDR3 sequence (DNA): TGTGCCAGCAGTTTAGATCCGCGGGAGACCAGCACAGATACGCAGTTTTTT. The chain couples TRBV11-2 to TRBJ2-3, with 7 nucleotides matching TRBD2. CDR1 and CDR2 from the germline V gene are SGHAT and FQNNGV. This CDR3 comprises 17 residues.

This clonotype was seen a few times. This may come from a read error, since a much larger clone is one base off. V gene TRBV5-4 combines with J gene TRBJ2-5; D is undetermined. The germline gives CDR1 SGHNT, CDR2 YYREEE (reference sequence). CDR3 length: 14 amino acids. V shed 0 bases and J shed 4 bases, with 10 bases lying between them. CDR3 coding DNA: TGTGCCAGCAGCTTGGGCATGGGCGGAGAGACCCAGTACTTC. Residues: CASSLGMGGETQYF.

This chain connects TRBV6-1 to TRBJ1-3, with a weak D call TRBD1 (5 bases). The CDR3 has 14 amino acids. Germline-derived CDR1 and CDR2 are MNHNS and SASEGT. The germline V and J ends were trimmed by 6 bases and 0 bases, with 9 bases remaining between them. CDR3 DNA sequence: TGTGCCAGCAGCAGGGATCACTCTGGAAACACCATATATTTT. Translation gives CASSRDHSGNTIYF.

This chain links TRBV5-4 with TRBJ2-5, with a tentative D call TRBD2 (6 bases). The CDR3 is 14 amino acids. Germline V CDR1 and CDR2: SGHNT, YYREEE (reference sequence). V was cut by 4 bases and J by 5 bases, with 15 bases left in between. The CDR3 region has the DNA TGTGCCAGCAGCATAGCGGAAGCAGGGGAGACCCAGTACTTC. Protein: CASSIAEAGETQYF.

There are many counts of this clonotype. DNA for the CDR3: TGCGCCAGCAGCTCGCCTTTGCGAAACACCGGGGAGCTGTTTTTT. Its translation: CASSSPLRNTGELFF. The chain carries TRBV5-1 and TRBJ2-2; D call uncertain. Germline V gene data show CDR1 as SGHRS and CDR2 as YFSETQ. The CDR3 contains 15 residues. Trimming left V 3 bases short and J 2 bases short, with 11 bases between.

The J gene is TRBJ2-5, the V gene TRBV5-6; 7 nucleotides agree with TRBD1. The CDR3 contains 15 residues. The germline V gene has CDR1 SGHDT and CDR2 YYEEEE. Unmatched junction bases numbered 11, after V lost 4 bases and J lost 5 bases. DNA of the CDR3: TGTGCCAGCAGCCCTACAGGGGTACCGCATGAGACCCAGTACTTC. Its protein product is CASSPTGVPHETQYF.

For this clonotype: A junction boundary mismatches the germline segment, possibly from a read error. V gene TRBV5-5 combines with J gene TRBJ2-3, with D maybe TRBD2 (6 bases). The CDR3 runs 16 residues. CDR1 and CDR2 from the germline V gene are SGHKS and YYEKEE (reference sequence). In nucleotides, the CDR3 is TGTGCCAGCAGGACCCTAAGCTGGAGGGGAACAGATACGCAGTATTTC. It codes for CASRTLSWRGTDTQYF.